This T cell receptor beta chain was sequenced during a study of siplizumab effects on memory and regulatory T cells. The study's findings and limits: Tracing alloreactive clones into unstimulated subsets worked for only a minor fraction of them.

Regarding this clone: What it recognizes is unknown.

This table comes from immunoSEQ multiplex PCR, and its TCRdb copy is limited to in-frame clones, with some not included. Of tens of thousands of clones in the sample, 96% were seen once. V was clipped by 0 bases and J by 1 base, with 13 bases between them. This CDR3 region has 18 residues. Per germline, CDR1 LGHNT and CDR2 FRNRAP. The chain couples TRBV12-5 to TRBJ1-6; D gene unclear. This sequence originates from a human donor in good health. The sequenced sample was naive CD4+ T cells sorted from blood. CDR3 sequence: CASGLVQIGGSYNSPLHF. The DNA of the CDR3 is TGTGCTAGTGGTTTGGTACAAATCGGAGGTTCCTATAATTCACCCCTCCACTTT.